What follows are 16 T cell receptor beta chains derived from one specimen sequenced in a study of T cells in Graves' hyperthyroidism and ophthalmopathy. Amplified TCR beta CDR3 regions came from RNA transcripts. The HTBI set primed first-round TCR CDR3 RT-PCR. Using its own MiXCR run on the multiplex PCR reads, TCRdb lists one record per CDR3 protein. Counted here are around 600,000 distinct CDR3 sequences, 13% to 15% occurring once; the ten biggest clones make up roughly 7.1%. The specimen sequenced was blood. These receptors came from a woman under 30 with Graves' ophthalmopathy.

V gene TRBV6-6 combines with J gene TRBJ2-5, with D hard to call. Germline V gives CDR1 MNHNY, CDR2 SVGAGI (reference sequence). This CDR3 has 13 residues. The V end lost 2 bases, the J end lost 5 bases, and 9 bases lay between the germline ends. The CDR3 DNA is TGTGCCAGCAGTTACAAAATCTCGGAGACCCAGTACTTC. Its protein is CASSYKISETQYF.

The rearrangement joins TRBV6-1 to TRBJ2-7; perhaps TRBD2 as D (7 bases). The CDR3 totals 15 residues. Germline V lookup: CDR1 MNHNS, CDR2 SASEGT. Trimming stripped 8 bases from V and 0 bases from J, with 17 bases between. This CDR3 is CASVRGAISSYEQYF. CDR3 sequence (DNA): TGTGCCAGCGTACGGGGGGCAATCAGCTCCTACGAGCAGTACTTC.

This clonotype has only a few counts. One end of the junction fails to match germline, which may point to a read error. CDR3 residues: CASSIRDSSSEQYF. CDR3 bases: TGTGCCAGTAGTATCCGGGACTCCTCCTCCGAGCAGTACTTC. V and J are TRBV19 and TRBJ2-7; a possible D gene is TRBD2 (6 bases). This CDR3 has 14 residues. CDR1 is LNHDA and CDR2 is SQIVND in the germline V gene (reference sequence).

As DNA, the CDR3 is TGTGCCAGCAGCTTCGGCCCTTTGGGGGCCTTCTACAATGAGCAGTTCTTC. This codes for CASSFGPLGAFYNEQFF. The J gene is TRBJ2-1, the V gene TRBV5-8, with D possibly TRBD1 on 6 matching bases. The germline CDR1 and CDR2 sequences are SGHTS and YDEGEE. CDR3 size: 17 residues. V was shortened by 2 bases and J by 3 bases, with 18 bases between the two germline ends.

This clonotype was observed at least ten times. The V call is TRBV3-1, the J call TRBJ2-1, with 10 bases aligning to TRBD2. Germline-derived CDR1 and CDR2 are LGHDT and YNNKEL (reference sequence). Trimming cost V 0 bases and J 0 bases; bases outside gene matches: 8. CDR3 length: 19 amino acids. In DNA, the CDR3 is TGTGCCAGCAGCCAAGAGGGGGCTAGCGGGAGTGTCTCCTACAATGAGCAGTTCTTC. Amino acid sequence: CASSQEGASGSVSYNEQFF.

With regard to this clonotype: One end of the junction fails to match germline, which may point to a read error. The chain joins TRBV20-1 to TRBJ1-1, with 11 bases aligning to TRBD1. The V gene's germline CDR1 is DFQATT and CDR2 SNEGSKA (reference sequence). This CDR3 is 12 amino acids long. CDR3 bases: TGTCTGGGACAGGGGGACCACACTGAAGCTTTCTTT. Protein sequence: CLGQGDHTEAFF.

In this sample, this clonotype turned up a few times. The CDR3: CASSYGREAFF. The CDR3 nucleotides are TGTGCCAGCAGTTACGGCAGGGAAGCTTTCTTT. The rearrangement links TRBV6-6 to TRBJ1-1; D gene uncertain. The CDR3 contains 11 residues. Germline loops: CDR1 MNHNY, CDR2 SVGAGI (reference sequence). With 2 bases removed from V and 8 bases from J, the gap between germline ends came to 6 bases.

This clonotype appeared many times. The V and J genes are TRBV7-3 and TRBJ2-6; D gene unclear. V was trimmed by 2 bases and J by 2 bases, leaving 7 bases between them. The V gene's germline CDR1 is SGHTA and CDR2 FQGTGA. This CDR3 contains 15 residues. CDR3 amino acids: CASSLYEPGANVLTF. The CDR3 DNA reads as TGTGCCAGCAGCTTATACGAACCTGGGGCCAACGTCCTGACTTTC.

This clonotype was found many times. The V gene is TRBV12-3 or TRBV12-4, the J gene TRBJ2-7; tentative D call: TRBD1 (6 bases). This CDR3 has 13 residues. Trimming took off 5 bases at V and 2 bases at J, with 10 bases between the two ends. This CDR3 is CASSHDRPYEQYF. CDR3 in DNA: TGTGCCAGCAGTCATGACAGGCCCTACGAGCAGTACTTC.

This clonotype occurred many times. This rearrangement joins TRBV7-3 to TRBJ2-1; D possibly corresponds to TRBD1 (6 bases). Trimming left V 4 bases short and J 7 bases short, with 17 bases between. Germline V lookup: CDR1 SGHTA, CDR2 FQGTGA. CDR3 length: 15 residues. CDR3 coding DNA: TGTGCCAGCAGCTCGATTCGAGGGGGTTGGAATGAGCAGTTCTTC. Translation: CASSSIRGGWNEQFF.

This clonotype showed up just a few times. The chain uses TRBV6-6 and TRBJ1-3; D is perhaps TRBD1 (6 bases). The V and J ends lost 2 bases and 4 bases respectively, with 15 bases between them. The length of the CDR3 is 16 residues. Germline assignment: CDR1 MNHNY and CDR2 SVGAGI (reference sequence). The CDR3 sequence is CASSYTRGLKGNTIYF. The CDR3 nucleotides read TGTGCCAGCAGTTACACCCGGGGGCTAAAAGGAAACACCATATATTTT.

This clonotype was seen a few times. The rearrangement joins TRBV6-1 to TRBJ1-4; no reliable D call. The CDR3 spans 14 residues. Trimming took 4 bases from V and 5 from J, leaving 11 bases between them. The germline CDR1 and CDR2 sequences are MNHNS and SASEGT. CDR3 in amino acids: CASSAGNLNEKLFF. The CDR3 nucleotides are TGTGCCAGCAGTGCCGGGAATCTGAATGAAAAACTGTTTTTT.

The table lists this clonotype with many counts. The CDR3 region has the DNA TGTGCCAGCAGTTTGGGTGGGGGCAGGGGGGGAACAACTGAAGCTTTCTTT. This sequence encodes CASSLGGGRGGTTEAFF. The rearrangement joins TRBV12-3 or TRBV12-4 to TRBJ1-1, with 7 bases matching TRBD1. V shed 3 bases and J 5 bases; nucleotides not matched to a gene: 15. The CDR3 is made up of 17 amino acids.

This clonotype has only a few counts. V usage is TRBV3-1 and J usage is TRBJ2-7; 14 nucleotides agree with TRBD2. V gave up 5 bases and J gave up 0 bases; unmatched junction bases: 9. The germline gives CDR1 LGHDT, CDR2 YNNKEL (reference sequence). The CDR3 has 18 residues. The CDR3 is CASSKAGTSGGSSYEQYF. CDR3 DNA: TGTGCCAGCAGCAAAGCCGGGACTAGCGGGGGAAGCTCCTACGAGCAGTACTTC.

This clonotype has ten or more counts. This rearrangement joins TRBV11-3 to TRBJ2-7; D remains unclear. CDR3 size: 15 residues. Trimming pared 1 base from V and 3 bases from J, leaving 13 bases between. The germline V gene has CDR1 SGHNT and CDR2 YENEEA. As DNA, the CDR3 is TGTGCCAGCAGCTTAGGGACGGCGTTTGGCTACGAGCAGTACTTC. Translation: CASSLGTAFGYEQYF.

The V gene is TRBV6-2 or TRBV6-3, the J gene TRBJ2-1; 8 nucleotides agree with TRBD2. Germline V gene data show CDR1 as MNHEY and CDR2 as SVGEGT. Trimming took 2 bases from V and 1 from J; bases not matched to a gene: 4. The CDR3 runs 16 residues. Written as DNA, the CDR3 is TGTGCCAGCAGTTACGGGACGGGAGGGTCCTACAATGAGCAGTTCTTC. It specifies CASSYGTGGSYNEQFF.